This TCR beta chain was sequenced during a study of T cell changes during pregnancy in multiple sclerosis. The assay was immunoSEQ multiplex PCR, and TCRdb's table has in-frame clones only and misses some. The profile shows some 120,000 clones, 85% to 95% of them singletons. For this clone: One end of the junction fails to match germline, which may point to a read error.

Germline loops: CDR1 SGHRS, CDR2 YFSETQ. The CDR3 runs to 12 residues. The clonotype comes from a female donor with multiple sclerosis, enrolled in a pregnancy study. The gene calls are TRBV5-1 and TRBJ2-7; 7 nucleotides agree with TRBD1. The specimen comprised peripheral blood, sampled before pregnancy. The CDR3 reads CASSFSPGTDPF. DNA of the CDR3: TGCGCCAGCAGCTTTTCCCCCGGGACAGATCCTTTT.